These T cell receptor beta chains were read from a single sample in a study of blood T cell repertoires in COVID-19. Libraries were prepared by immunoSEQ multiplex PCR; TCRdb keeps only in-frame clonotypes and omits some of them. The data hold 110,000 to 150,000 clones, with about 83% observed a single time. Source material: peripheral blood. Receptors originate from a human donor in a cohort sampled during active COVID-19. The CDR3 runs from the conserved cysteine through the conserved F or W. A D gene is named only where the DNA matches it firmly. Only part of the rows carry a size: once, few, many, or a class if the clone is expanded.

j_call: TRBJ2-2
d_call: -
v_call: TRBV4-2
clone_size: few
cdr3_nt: TGTGCCAGCAGCCAAGATCTATGGGGACTGAGAACACTGCAGAACACCGGGGAGCTGTTTTTT
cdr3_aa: CASSQDLWGLRTLQNTGELFF

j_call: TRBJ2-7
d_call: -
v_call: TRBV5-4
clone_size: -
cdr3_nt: TGTGCCAGCGGGAGTAACCAAAACCGATGGCAGTACTTC
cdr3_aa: CASGSNQNRWQYF

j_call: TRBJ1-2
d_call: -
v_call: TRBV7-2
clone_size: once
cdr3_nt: TGTGCCAGCAGCACTTATCAGCTGAGGGTTAACTATGGCTACACCTTC
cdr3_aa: CASSTYQLRVNYGYTF

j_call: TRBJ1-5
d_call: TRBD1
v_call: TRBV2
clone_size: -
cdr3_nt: TGTGCCAGCAGTGAATGGCGGACAGGGAATCAGCCCCAGCATTTT
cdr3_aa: CASSEWRTGNQPQHF

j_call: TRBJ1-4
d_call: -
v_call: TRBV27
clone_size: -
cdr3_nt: TGTGCCAGCAGCCCCCTGGGCGGGGATAATGAAAAACTGTTTTTT
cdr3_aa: CASSPLGGDNEKLFF

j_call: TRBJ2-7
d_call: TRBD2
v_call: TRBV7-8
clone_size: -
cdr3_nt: TGTGCCAGCGGGCTAGCGGGAATCTACGAGCAGTACTTC
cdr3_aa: CASGLAGIYEQYF

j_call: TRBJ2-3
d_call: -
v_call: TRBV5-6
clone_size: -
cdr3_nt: TGTGCCAGCAGCTTGGTTTCAGGGCCCACAGATACGCAGTATTTT
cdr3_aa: CASSLVSGPTDTQYF

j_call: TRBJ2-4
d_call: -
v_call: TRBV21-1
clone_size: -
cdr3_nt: TGTGCCAGCAGGAGGCCTGCGGACAAGTACAAAAACATTCAGTACTTC
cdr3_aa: CASRRPADKYKNIQYF

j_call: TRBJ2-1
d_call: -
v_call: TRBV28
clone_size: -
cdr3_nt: TGTGCCAGCAGTAAGCGGCGGGCCGCATCCTACAATGAGCAGTTCTTC
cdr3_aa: CASSKRRAASYNEQFF

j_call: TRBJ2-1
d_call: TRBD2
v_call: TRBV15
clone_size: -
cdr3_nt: TGTGCCACAGCCCCGGGACTAGCGGGGGATGAGCAGTTCTTC
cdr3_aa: CATAPGLAGDEQFF

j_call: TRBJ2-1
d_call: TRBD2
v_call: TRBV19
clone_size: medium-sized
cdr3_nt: TGTGCCAGTAGTATAATCCTAGCGGGTCCCAATGAGCAGTTCTTC
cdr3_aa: CASSIILAGPNEQFF

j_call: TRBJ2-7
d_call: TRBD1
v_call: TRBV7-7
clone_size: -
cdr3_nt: TGTGCTAGCAGCTTAGCCCAGGGGGCGTCCTACGAGCAGTACTTC
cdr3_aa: CASSLAQGASYEQYF

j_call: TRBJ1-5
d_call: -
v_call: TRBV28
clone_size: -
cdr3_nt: TGTGCCAGCACCTCTCTTATGGGGGGGGGTGGGCAGCCCCAGCATTTT
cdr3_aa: CASTSLMGGGGQPQHF

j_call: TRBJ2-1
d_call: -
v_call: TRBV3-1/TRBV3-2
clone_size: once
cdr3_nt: TGTGCCAGCAGCCAAGCCTGGGGGGCCTACAATGAGCAGTTCTTC
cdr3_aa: CASSQAWGAYNEQFF

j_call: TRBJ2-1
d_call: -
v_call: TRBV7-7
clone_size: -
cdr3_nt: TGTGCTAGCAGCTCAAGTCCCCAACTCTCTACAGATGAGCAGTTCTTC
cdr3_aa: CASSSSPQLSTDEQFF

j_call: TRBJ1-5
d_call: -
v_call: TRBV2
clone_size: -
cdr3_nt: TGTGCCAGCAGTGATAGTCCGAATCAGCCCCAGCATTTT
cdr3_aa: CASSDSPNQPQHF

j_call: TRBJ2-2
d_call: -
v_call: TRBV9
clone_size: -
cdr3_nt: TGTGCCAGCAGCGCTGCAGTGACAGGGAACACCGGGGAGCTGTTTTTT
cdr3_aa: CASSAAVTGNTGELFF

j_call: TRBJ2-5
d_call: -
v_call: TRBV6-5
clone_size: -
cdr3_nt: TGTGCCAGCATGAGTAGCGGACAAGAGACCCAGTACTTC
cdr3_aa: CASMSSGQETQYF

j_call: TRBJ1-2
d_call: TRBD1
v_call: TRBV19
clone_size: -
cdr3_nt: TGTGCCAGTACCGATCCGGGACAGGGGGCGAACTATGGCTACACCTTC
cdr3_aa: CASTDPGQGANYGYTF

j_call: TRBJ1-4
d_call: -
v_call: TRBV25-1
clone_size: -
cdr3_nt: TGTGCCAGCAGGGGTACGGGAGCTGCAACTAATGAAAAACTGTTTTTT
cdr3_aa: CASRGTGAATNEKLFF

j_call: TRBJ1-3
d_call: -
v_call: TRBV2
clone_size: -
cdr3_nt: TGTGCCAGCAGTGAACTTCAGGCTGGAAACACCATATATTTT
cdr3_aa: CASSELQAGNTIYF

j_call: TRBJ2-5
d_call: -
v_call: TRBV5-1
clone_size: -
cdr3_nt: TGCGCCAGCAGCTTGGGCTCCTTACAGCCGTACCAAGAGACCCAGTACTTC
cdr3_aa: CASSLGSLQPYQETQYF

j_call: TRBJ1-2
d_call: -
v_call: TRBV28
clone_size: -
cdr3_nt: TGTGCCAGCAGTTCACCCGGCGCAGGTCTCTATGGCTACACCTTC
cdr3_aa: CASSSPGAGLYGYTF

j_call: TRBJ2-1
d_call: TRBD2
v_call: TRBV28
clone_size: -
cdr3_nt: TGTGCCAGCACCACGGGTTTAGCGGGAGGATACAATGAGCAGTTCTTC
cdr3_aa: CASTTGLAGGYNEQFF

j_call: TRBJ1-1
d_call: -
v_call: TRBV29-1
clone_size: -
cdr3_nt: TGCAGCGCTGGGAGGACTGAAGCTTTCTTT
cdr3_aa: CSAGRTEAFF

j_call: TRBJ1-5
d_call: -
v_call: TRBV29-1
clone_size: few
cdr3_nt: TGCAGCGTTTCTACGGGAGATCAGCCCCAGCATTTT
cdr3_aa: CSVSTGDQPQHF

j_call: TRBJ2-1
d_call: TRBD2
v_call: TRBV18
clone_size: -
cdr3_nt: TGTGCCAGCTCACCAGCTAGCGGACACAATGAGCAGTTCTTC
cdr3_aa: CASSPASGHNEQFF

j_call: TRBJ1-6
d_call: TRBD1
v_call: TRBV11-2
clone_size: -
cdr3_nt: TGTGCCAGCAGCTCGGGACAGGTTAATTCACCCCTCCACTTT
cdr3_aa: CASSSGQVNSPLHF

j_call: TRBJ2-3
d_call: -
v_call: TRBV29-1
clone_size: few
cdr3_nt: TGCAGCGTCCCGCGGGGCAGTTACACAGATACGCAGTATTTT
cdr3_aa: CSVPRGSYTDTQYF